Below, one T cell receptor (beta chain) is given with its context. Antigen unknown. The data stem from a study of cytomegalovirus exposure and HLA in healthy donors. Overall study: Researchers found that about 84% of around 400 genotyped donors fell within the Caucasian-associated ancestry cluster.

PCR amplification relied on 60 Vbeta primers (plus 13 Jbeta primers). The table came from immunoSEQ multiplex PCR; TCRdb's copy has only in-frame clones and leaves some out. The repertoire holds roughly 120,000 clones, 69% seen once, with 4.5% to 5.5% in the top ten. The germline gives CDR1 LNHDA, CDR2 SQIVND (reference sequence). The V gene lost 7 bases and the J gene lost 2 bases, with 12 bases spanning the gap. CDR3 length: 14 residues. General study points: TCR beta chain V- and J-gene trimming was linked, in a later analysis, to a missense variant in DCLRE1C. For most subjects, TCR beta sequences were reported to predict HLA-A and HLA-B alleles with accuracy.

This TCR was sampled from a woman in her 70s in good health and CMV-seropositive. The sample taken for sequencing was PBMCs. The V and J genes are TRBV19 and TRBJ2-4; D might be TRBD2 (6 bases). The DNA for the CDR3 is TGTGCCAGTATGGGGGGAGGATCCAAAAACATTCAGTACTTC. This translates into CASMGGGSKNIQYF.